This is a list of T cell receptor beta chains from one sample in a study of post-analysis software for immune sequencing data. MiXCR was run by TCRdb on the PCR reads, yielding one entry per CDR3 protein. Among 650,000 to 900,000 distinct CDR3 sequences, 46% were seen once, and the ten largest hold roughly 4.5%. Sequenced input: blood. The receptors stem from a girl aged 10 to 17 with multiple sclerosis. The conserved cysteine and the conserved F or W are not part of the CDR3 here. D genes are given only for firm matches.

D,J,V,CDR3
NA,TRBJ2-7,TRBV6-5,ASSYANSYEQY
NA,TRBJ2-3,TRBV29-1,SATWRVTDTQY
TRBD1,TRBJ1-6,TRBV7-3,ASSLDGDRAQSPLH
NA,TRBJ2-4,TRBV27,ASGDLLAKNIQY
TRBD2,TRBJ2-3,TRBV29-1,SVEAKKGLAGVADTQY
NA,TRBJ2-2,TRBV20-1,RARMDTGELF
NA,NA,TRBV27,ASRGTAHSFYEQY
NA,TRBJ2-1,TRBV6-1,ASSERQPRSSYNEQF
NA,TRBJ2-1,TRBV29-1,SVPRPLLERGHNEQF
NA,TRBJ1-2,TRBV28,ASRSVRGIYGYT
NA,TRBJ2-7,TRBV7-9,ASSSARDVEQY
TRBD1,TRBJ1-2,TRBV20-1,SAEQGARGYT
NA,TRBJ2-3,TRBV10-1,ASSEGSDTQY
NA,TRBJ1-1,TRBV13,ASPGRVVKNTEAF
NA,TRBJ2-1,TRBV5-1,ASSLTGVYHEQF
NA,TRBJ2-5,TRBV9,ASSVVETQY
NA,TRBJ2-1,TRBV6-5,ASSQRVFNYNEQF
NA,TRBJ1-5,TRBV12-3/TRBV12-4,ASSLAQGSNQPQH
NA,TRBJ2-5,TRBV12-3/TRBV12-4,ASSFLQAQETQY
TRBD2,TRBJ2-1,TRBV20-1,SAPTSGKYNEQF
TRBD2,TRBJ2-5,TRBV12-3/TRBV12-4,ASSQTSGGPVETQY
TRBD1,TRBJ2-5,TRBV29-1,SVADRGVVETQY
TRBD2,TRBJ2-1,TRBV7-2,ASSLAHTSGSNNEQF
TRBD2,TRBJ2-3,TRBV29-1,SVRGTRGGTDTQY
NA,TRBJ2-6,TRBV10-3,AISRGTQPSGANVLT
NA,TRBJ2-2,TRBV7-9,ASSPEQGNTGELF
NA,TRBJ1-5,TRBV6-1,ASSEMGQPQH
NA,TRBJ1-1,TRBV20-1,SATLSLTQGEIDTEAF